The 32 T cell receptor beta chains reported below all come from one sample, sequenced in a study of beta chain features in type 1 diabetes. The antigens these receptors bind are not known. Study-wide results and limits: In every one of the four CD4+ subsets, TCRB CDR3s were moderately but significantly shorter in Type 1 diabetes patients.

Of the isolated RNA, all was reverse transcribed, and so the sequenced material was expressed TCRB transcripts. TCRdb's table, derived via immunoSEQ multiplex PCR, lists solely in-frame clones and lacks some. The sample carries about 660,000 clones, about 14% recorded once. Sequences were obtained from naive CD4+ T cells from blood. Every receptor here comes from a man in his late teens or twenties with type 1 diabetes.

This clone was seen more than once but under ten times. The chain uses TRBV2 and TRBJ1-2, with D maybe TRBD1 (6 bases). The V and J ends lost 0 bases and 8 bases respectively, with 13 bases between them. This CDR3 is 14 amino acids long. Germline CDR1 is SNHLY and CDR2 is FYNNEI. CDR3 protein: CASSEAGRGGGYTF. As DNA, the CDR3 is TGTGCCAGCAGTGAAGCTGGCAGGGGTGGAGGCTACACCTTC.

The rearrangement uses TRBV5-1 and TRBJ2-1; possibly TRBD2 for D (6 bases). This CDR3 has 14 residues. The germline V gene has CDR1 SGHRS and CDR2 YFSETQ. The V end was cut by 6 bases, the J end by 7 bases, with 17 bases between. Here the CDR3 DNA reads TGCGCCAGCAACGAGGCGGGAATGGGTAATGAGCAGTTCTTC. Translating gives CASNEAGMGNEQFF.

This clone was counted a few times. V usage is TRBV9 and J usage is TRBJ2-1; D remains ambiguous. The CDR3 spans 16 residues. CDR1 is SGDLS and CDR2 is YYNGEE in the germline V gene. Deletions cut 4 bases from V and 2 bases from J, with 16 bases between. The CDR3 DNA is TGTGCCAGCAGCCCTCCCGCGGCGCGCGCCTACAATGAGCAGTTCTTC. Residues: CASSPPAARAYNEQFF.

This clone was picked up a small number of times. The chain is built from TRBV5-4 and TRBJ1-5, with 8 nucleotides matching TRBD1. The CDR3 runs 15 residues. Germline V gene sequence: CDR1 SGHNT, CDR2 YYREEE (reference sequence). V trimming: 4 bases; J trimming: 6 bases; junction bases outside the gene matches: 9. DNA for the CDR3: TGTGCCAGCAGCCCCGGGACAGGAGCCAGTCAGCCCCAGCATTTT. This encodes CASSPGTGASQPQHF.

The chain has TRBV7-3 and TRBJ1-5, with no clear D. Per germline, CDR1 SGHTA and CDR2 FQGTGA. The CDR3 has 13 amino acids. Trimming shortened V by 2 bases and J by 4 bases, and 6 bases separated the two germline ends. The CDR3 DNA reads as TGTGCCAGCAGCTTAGCCATTAATCAGCCCCAGCATTTT. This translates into CASSLAINQPQHF. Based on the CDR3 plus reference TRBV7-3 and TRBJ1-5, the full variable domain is GAGVSQTPSNKVTEKGKYVELRCDPISGHTALYWYRQSLGQGPEFLIYFQGTGAADDSGLPNDRFFAVRPEGSVSTLKIQRTERGDSAVYLCASSLAINQPQHFGDGTRLSIL.

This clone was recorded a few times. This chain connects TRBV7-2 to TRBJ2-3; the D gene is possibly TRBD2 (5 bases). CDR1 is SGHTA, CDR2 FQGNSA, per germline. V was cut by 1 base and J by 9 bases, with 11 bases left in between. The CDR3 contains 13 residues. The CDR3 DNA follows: TGTGCCAGCAGCTTAGGGGGAGCTCCAACGCAGTATTTT. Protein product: CASSLGGAPTQYF.

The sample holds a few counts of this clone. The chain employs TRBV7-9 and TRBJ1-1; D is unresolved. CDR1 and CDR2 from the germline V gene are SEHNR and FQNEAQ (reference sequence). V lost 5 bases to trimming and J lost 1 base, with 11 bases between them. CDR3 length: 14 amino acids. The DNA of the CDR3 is TGTGCCAGCAGCCCAATTCCGGGGAACACTGAAGCTTTCTTT. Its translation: CASSPIPGNTEAFF. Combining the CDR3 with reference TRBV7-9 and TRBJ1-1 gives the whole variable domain DTGVSQNPRHKITKRGQNVTFRCDPISEHNRLYWYRQTLGQGPEFLTYFQNEAQLEKSRLLSDRFSAERPKGSFSTLEIQRTEQGDSAMYLCASSPIPGNTEAFFGQGTRLTVV.

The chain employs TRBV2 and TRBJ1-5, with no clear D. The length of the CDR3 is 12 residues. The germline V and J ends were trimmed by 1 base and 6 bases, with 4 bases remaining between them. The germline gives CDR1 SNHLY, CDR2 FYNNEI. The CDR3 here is CASSEEVQPQHF. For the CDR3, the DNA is TGTGCCAGCAGTGAAGAGGTTCAGCCCCAGCATTTT. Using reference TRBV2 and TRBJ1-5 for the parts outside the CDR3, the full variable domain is EPEVTQTPSHQVTQMGQEVILRCVPISNHLYFYWYRQILGQKVEFLVSFYNNEISEKSEIFDDQFSVERPDGSNFTLKIRSTKLEDSAMYFCASSEEVQPQHFGDGTRLSIL.

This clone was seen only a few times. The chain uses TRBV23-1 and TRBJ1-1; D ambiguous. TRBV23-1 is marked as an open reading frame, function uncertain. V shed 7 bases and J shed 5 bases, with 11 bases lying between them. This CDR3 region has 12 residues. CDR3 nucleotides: TGCGCCAGCAATCGGAGGCTTACTGAAGCTTTCTTT. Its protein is CASNRRLTEAFF.

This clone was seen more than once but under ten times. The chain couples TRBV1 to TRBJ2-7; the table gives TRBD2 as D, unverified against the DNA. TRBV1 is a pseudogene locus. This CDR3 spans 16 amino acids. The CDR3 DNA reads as TGCACCAGCAGACACAATGGGCTAGCGGACTCCTACGAGCAGTACTTC. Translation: CTSRHNGLADSYEQYF.

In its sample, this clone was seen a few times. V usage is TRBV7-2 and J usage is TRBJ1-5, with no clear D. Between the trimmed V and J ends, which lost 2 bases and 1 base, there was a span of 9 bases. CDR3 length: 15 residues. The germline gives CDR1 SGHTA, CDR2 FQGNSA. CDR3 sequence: CASSLLGASNQPQHF. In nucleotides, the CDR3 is TGTGCCAGCAGCTTACTAGGTGCCAGCAATCAGCCCCAGCATTTT.

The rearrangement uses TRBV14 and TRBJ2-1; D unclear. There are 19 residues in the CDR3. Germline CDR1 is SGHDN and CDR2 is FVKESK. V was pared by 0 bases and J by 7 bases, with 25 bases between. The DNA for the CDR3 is TGTGCCAGCAGCCAAGATAGGGTCGCGCCAGCGTCGGGTAGAAATGAGCAGTTCTTC. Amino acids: CASSQDRVAPASGRNEQFF.

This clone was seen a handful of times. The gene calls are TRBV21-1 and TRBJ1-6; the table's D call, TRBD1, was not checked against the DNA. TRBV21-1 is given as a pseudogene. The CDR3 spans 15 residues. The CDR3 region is CASSLGGQGNSPLHF. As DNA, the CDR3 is TGTGCCAGCAGCCTCGGGGGACAGGGCAATTCACCCCTCCACTTT.

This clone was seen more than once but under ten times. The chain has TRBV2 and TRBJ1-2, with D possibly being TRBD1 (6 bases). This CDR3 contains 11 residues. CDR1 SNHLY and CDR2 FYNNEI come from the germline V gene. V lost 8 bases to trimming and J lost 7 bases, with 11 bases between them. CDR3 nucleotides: TGTGCCAGCCCGACAGGAGCTGGCTACACCTTC. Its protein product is CASPTGAGYTF.

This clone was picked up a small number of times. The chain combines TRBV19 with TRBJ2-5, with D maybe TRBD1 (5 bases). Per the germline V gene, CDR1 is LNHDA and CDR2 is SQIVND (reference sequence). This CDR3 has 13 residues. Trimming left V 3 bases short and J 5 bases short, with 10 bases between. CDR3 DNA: TGTGCCAGTAGTATGCAGGGTGGGGAGACCCAGTACTTC. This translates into CASSMQGGETQYF.

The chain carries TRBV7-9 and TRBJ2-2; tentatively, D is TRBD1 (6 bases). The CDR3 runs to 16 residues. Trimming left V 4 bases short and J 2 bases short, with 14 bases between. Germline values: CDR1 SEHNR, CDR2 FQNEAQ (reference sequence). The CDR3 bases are TGTGCCAGCAGCTCCAGACAGGATTCAAACACCGGGGAGCTGTTTTTT. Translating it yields CASSSRQDSNTGELFF.

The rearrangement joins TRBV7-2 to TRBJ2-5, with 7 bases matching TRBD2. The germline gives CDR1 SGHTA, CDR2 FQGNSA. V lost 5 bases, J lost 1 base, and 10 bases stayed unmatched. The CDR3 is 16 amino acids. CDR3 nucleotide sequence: TGTGCCAGCAGCCCCCGTGGAGCGGGACTCCAAGAGACCCAGTACTTC. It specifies CASSPRGAGLQETQYF.

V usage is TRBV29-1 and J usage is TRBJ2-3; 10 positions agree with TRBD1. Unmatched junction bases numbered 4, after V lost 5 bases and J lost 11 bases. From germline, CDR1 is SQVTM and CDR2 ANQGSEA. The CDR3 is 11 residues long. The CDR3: CSVRQGAEQYF. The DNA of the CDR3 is TGCAGCGTTAGACAGGGGGCAGAGCAGTATTTT.

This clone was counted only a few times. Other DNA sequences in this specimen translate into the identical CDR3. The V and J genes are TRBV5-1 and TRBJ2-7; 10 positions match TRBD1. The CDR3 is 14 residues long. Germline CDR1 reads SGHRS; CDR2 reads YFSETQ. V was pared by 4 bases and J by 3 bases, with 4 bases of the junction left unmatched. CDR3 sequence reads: CASSLGQGIYEQYF. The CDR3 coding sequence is TGCGCCAGCAGCCTGGGACAGGGGATCTACGAGCAGTACTTC.

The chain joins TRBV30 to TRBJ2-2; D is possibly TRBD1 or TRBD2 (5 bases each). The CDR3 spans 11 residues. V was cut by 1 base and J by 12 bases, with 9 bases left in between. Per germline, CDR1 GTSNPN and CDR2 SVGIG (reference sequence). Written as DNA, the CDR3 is TGTGCCTGGAGTGGGACGGGACAGCTGTTTTTT. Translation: CAWSGTGQLFF.

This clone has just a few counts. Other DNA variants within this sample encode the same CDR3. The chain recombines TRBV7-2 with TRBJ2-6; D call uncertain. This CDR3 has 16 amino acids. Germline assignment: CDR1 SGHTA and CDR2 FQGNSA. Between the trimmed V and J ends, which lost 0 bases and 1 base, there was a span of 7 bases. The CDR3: CASSLALGSGANVLTF. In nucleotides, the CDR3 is TGTGCCAGCAGCTTAGCGCTGGGGTCTGGGGCCAACGTCCTGACTTTC.

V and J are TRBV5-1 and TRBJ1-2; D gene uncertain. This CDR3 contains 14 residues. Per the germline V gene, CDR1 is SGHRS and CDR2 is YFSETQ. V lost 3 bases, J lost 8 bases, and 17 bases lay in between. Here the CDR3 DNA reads TGCGCCAGCAGCTCCTCCTCTACCCCCTACGGCTACACCTTC. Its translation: CASSSSSTPYGYTF. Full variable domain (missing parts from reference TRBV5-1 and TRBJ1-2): KAGVTQTPRYLIKTRGQQVTLSCSPISGHRSVSWYQQTPGQGLQFLFEYFSETQRNKGNFPGRFSGRQFSNSRSEMNVSTLELGDSALYLCASSSSSTPYGYTFGSGTRLTVV.

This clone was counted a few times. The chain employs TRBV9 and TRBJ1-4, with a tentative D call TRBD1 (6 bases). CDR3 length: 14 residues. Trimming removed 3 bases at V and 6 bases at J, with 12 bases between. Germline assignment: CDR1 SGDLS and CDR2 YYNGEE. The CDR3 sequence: CASSDRVGDEKLFF. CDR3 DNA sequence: TGTGCCAGCAGCGACAGGGTAGGAGATGAAAAACTGTTTTTT.

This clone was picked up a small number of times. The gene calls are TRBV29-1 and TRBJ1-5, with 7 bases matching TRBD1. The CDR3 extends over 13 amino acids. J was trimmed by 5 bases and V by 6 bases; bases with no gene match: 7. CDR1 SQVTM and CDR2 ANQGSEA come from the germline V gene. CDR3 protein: CSVGQAPHQPQHF. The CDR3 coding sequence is TGCAGCGTCGGACAGGCGCCCCATCAGCCCCAGCATTTT.

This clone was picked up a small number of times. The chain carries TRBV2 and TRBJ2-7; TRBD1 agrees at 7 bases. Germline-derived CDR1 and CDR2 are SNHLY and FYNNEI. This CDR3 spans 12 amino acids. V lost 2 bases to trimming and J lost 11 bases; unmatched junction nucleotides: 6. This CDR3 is CASSEYGTDEYF. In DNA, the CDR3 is TGTGCCAGCAGTGAATACGGGACAGATGAGTACTTC.

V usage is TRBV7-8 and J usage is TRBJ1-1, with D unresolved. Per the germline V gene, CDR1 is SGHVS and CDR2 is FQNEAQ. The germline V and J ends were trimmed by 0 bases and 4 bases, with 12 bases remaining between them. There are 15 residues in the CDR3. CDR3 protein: CASSLAVGRATEAFF. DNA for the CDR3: TGTGCCAGCAGCTTAGCGGTGGGTCGGGCCACTGAAGCTTTCTTT.

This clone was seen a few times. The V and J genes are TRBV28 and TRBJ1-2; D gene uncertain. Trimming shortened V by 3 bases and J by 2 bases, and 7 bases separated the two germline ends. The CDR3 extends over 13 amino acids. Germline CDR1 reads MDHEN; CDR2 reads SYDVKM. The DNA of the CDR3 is TGTGCCAGCAGTTTGGGGATGAACTATGGCTACACCTTC. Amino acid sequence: CASSLGMNYGYTF.

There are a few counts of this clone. The CDR3 spells CASTDRGAQPQHF. CDR3 DNA sequence: TGTGCCAGTACGGACAGGGGAGCTCAGCCCCAGCATTTT. V gene TRBV19 combines with J gene TRBJ1-5, with 9 bases identical to TRBD1. The CDR3 sequence is 13 residues long. J was trimmed by 6 bases and V by 7 bases; bases with no gene match: 4. Germline CDR1 and CDR2: LNHDA and SQIVND (reference sequence).

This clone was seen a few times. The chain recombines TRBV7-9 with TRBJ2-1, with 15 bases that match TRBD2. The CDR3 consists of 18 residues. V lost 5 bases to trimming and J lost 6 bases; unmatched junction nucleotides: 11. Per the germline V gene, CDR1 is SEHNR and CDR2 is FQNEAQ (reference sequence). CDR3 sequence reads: CASSAPGLAGGLSNEQFF. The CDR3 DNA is TGTGCCAGCAGCGCCCCGGGACTAGCGGGAGGTTTGAGCAATGAGCAGTTCTTC.

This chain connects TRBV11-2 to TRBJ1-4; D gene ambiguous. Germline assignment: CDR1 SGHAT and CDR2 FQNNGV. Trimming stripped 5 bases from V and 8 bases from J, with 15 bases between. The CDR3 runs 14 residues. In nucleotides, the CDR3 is TGTGCCAGCAGCCTCACGGACCCAAAGGAAAAACTGTTTTTT. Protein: CASSLTDPKEKLFF.

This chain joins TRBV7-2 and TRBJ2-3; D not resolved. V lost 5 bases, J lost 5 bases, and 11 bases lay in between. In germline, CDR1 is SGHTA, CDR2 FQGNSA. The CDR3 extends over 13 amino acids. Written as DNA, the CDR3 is TGTGCCAGCAGCCCGCCCAATAAAGATACGCAGTATTTT. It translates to CASSPPNKDTQYF.

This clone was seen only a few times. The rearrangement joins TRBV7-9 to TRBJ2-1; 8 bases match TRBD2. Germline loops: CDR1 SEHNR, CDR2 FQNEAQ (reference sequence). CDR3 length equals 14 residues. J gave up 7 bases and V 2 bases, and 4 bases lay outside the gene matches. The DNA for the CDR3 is TGTGCCAGCAGCTTAACGGGAGGGCCGAATGAGCAGTTCTTC. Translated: CASSLTGGPNEQFF.